Given below is one T cell receptor (beta chain) in context. What it binds is not known. The repertoire was sequenced with immunoSEQ multiplex PCR; TCRdb's copy has only in-frame clones and lacks some. The table includes approximately 140,000 clones, approximately 90% detected once. This entry comes from a study of T cell responses to AZD1222 COVID-19 vaccine. Overall study results and limits: Repertoire collection took place solely once the T cell response had peaked. Seropositivity was recorded at baseline in only 6 or 7 AZD1222 recipients.

Whether given at about 4 or about 12 weeks, second doses were pooled. Germline V gene data show CDR1 as ENHRY and CDR2 as SYGVKD. The CDR3 consists of 15 residues. The V gene end was trimmed by 0 bases and the J gene end by 7 bases; junction bases not matched to a gene: 9. The sequence came from an adult who received the AZD1222 COVID-19 vaccine. The V and J genes are TRBV10-3 and TRBJ2-7, with 7 bases identical to TRBD2. The sequencing used peripheral blood, collected 28 days after the second AZD1222 dose. The CDR3 nucleotides read TGTGCCATCAGTGAGTCGACTTGGGAGGGTGAAGAGCAGTACTTC. Translation: CAISESTWEGEEQYF.